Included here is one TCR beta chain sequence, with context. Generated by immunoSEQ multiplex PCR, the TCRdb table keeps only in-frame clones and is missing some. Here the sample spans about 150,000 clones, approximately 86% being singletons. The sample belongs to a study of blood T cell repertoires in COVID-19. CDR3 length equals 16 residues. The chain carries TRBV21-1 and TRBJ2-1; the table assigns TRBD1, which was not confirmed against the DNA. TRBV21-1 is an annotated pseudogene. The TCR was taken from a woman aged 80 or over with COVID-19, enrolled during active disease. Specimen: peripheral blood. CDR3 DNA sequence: TGTGCCAGCAGCATAACCCCGACAGGCAGTTACAATGAGCAGTTCTTC. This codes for CASSITPTGSYNEQFF.